The 14 T cell receptor beta chains in this list originate from one sample, sequenced in a study of identical twins. MiXCR, run by TCRdb on the 5' RACE reads, gives a single entry per CDR3 protein. The data contain 470,000 or so distinct CDR3 sequences, 24% of them singletons. The same specimen was also included in a second study, on T cells expressing NK-cell markers.

The sample taken for sequencing was CD4+ T cells sorted from blood. These receptors came from a woman in her late teens or twenties in good health.

J is TRBJ1-2 and V is TRBV20-1; TRBD1 is a possible D gene (5 bases). This CDR3 comprises 13 residues. Germline V gives CDR1 DFQATT, CDR2 SNEGSKA (reference sequence). V shed 5 bases and J shed 10 bases, with 20 bases lying between them. CDR3 bases: TGCAGTGCTTTTGTGGTAGGGGAGTGGCTCTACACCTTC. Its translation is CSAFVVGEWLYTF.

The chain joins TRBV20-1 to TRBJ1-1, with D uncertain. The V end was cut by 5 bases, the J end by 0 bases, with 4 bases between. Germline loops: CDR1 DFQATT, CDR2 SNEGSKA (reference sequence). The CDR3 consists of 11 residues. CDR3 bases: TGCAGTGCTTCGATGAACACTGAAGCTTTCTTT. It specifies CSASMNTEAFF.

This chain joins TRBV29-1 and TRBJ2-5; D remains unclear. CDR3 size: 14 residues. V lost 4 bases and J lost 5, with 17 bases in between. CDR1 and CDR2 (germline): SQVTM, ANQGSEA. The CDR3 DNA follows: TGCAGCGTTGCCTGGACCCTAACACGGGAGACCCAGTACTTC. It yields the protein CSVAWTLTRETQYF. Using reference TRBV29-1 and TRBJ2-5 for the parts outside the CDR3, the full variable domain is SAVISQKPSRDICQRGTSLTIQCQVDSQVTMMFWYRQQPGQSLTLIATANQGSEATYESGFVIDKFPISRPNLTFSTLTVSNMSPEDSSIYLCSVAWTLTRETQYFGPGTRLLVL.

V usage is TRBV6-1 and J usage is TRBJ1-2, with 9 bases fitting TRBD1. V trimming: 4 bases; J trimming: 1 base; junction bases outside the gene matches: 4. Germline CDR1 is MNHNS and CDR2 is SASEGT. This CDR3 region has 15 residues. The CDR3 coding sequence is TGTGCCAGCAGTGGCAGGACAGGGGATAACTATGGCTACACCTTC. It codes for CASSGRTGDNYGYTF.

The genes are TRBV11-2 and TRBJ2-1; D possibly corresponds to TRBD2 (5 bases). This CDR3 has 18 amino acids. V gave up 0 bases and J gave up 0 bases, with 15 bases separating them. The V gene's germline CDR1 is SGHAT and CDR2 FQNNGV. The CDR3 sequence is CASSLDNSFRGSYNEQFF. For the CDR3, the DNA is TGTGCCAGCAGCTTAGATAATTCCTTTCGGGGCTCCTACAATGAGCAGTTCTTC.

V is TRBV5-1 and J is TRBJ2-1, with 7 bases aligning to TRBD2. The J segment lost 11 bases and the V segment lost 0 bases, leaving 8 bases of the junction unmatched. In germline, CDR1 is SGHRS, CDR2 YFSETQ. The CDR3 has 14 residues. CDR3 region: CASSLDLGLRQQFF. DNA for the CDR3: TGCGCCAGCAGCTTGGATTTGGGACTACGGCAGCAGTTCTTC.

The chain is built from TRBV5-1 and TRBJ2-7, with 7 bases lining up with TRBD1. The CDR3 is 17 amino acids. With 0 bases clipped from V and 4 bases from J, the junction kept 13 bases outside the gene matches. Germline V gene data show CDR1 as SGHRS and CDR2 as YFSETQ. Here the CDR3 DNA reads TGCGCCAGCAGCTTGGCTCCGACAGGGCATACCATTTACGAGCAGTACTTC. Translating gives CASSLAPTGHTIYEQYF.

The rearrangement links TRBV2 to TRBJ1-6, with D maybe TRBD1 (5 bases). The germline V and J ends were trimmed by 6 bases and 9 bases, with 15 bases remaining between them. Germline CDR1 and CDR2: SNHLY and FYNNEI. The CDR3 covers 14 residues. The chain's CDR3 is CASSRDPGSSPLHF. CDR3 nucleotide sequence: TGTGCCAGCAGCCGGGACCCAGGAAGTTCACCCCTCCACTTT.

This clonotype has just a few counts. This chain links TRBV12-3 or TRBV12-4 with TRBJ2-3; TRBD2 aligns across 8 bases. J was trimmed by 2 bases and V by 2 bases; bases with no gene match: 3. CDR3 size: 15 residues. CDR3 nucleotides: TGTGCCAGCAGTTTAATAGCGGGAAACACAGATACGCAGTATTTT. This translates into CASSLIAGNTDTQYF.

This clonotype was observed a handful of times. J is TRBJ2-5 and V is TRBV10-3; 8 bases match TRBD1. The CDR3 length is 12 residues. Per germline, CDR1 ENHRY and CDR2 SYGVKD. Trimming at V came to 10 bases and at J to 4 bases, leaving 5 bases not matched to a gene. The DNA for the CDR3 is TGTGCCACCCGGACAGGGTCAGAGACCCAGTACTTC. Translating gives CATRTGSETQYF.

CDR3 in DNA: TGTGCCAGCACCCTTCTTCAGGGTAGCACTGAAGCTTTCTTT. This encodes CASTLLQGSTEAFF. The chain uses TRBV6-1 and TRBJ1-1; TRBD1 is a possible D gene (5 bases). Per the germline V gene, CDR1 is MNHNS and CDR2 is SASEGT. This CDR3 comprises 14 residues. V lost 7 bases and J lost 4, with 16 bases in between.

This chain connects TRBV20-1 to TRBJ1-4; D remains unclear. Germline V gene lookup returns CDR1 DFQATT and CDR2 SNEGSKA (reference sequence). Trimming removed 5 bases from V and 8 bases from J, with 9 bases in between. The CDR3 is 11 residues long. For the CDR3, the DNA is TGCAGTGCTCTTGCTTCGGAAAAACTGTTTTTT. Translation: CSALASEKLFF.

V usage is TRBV29-1 and J usage is TRBJ2-3; D uncertain. The germline gives CDR1 SQVTM, CDR2 ANQGSEA. The CDR3 has 12 residues. Trimming took 4 bases from V and 5 from J, leaving 10 bases between them. The CDR3 sequence: CSVAGNKDTQYF. The CDR3 region has the DNA TGCAGCGTTGCAGGCAATAAAGATACGCAGTATTTT.

The chain carries TRBV20-1 and TRBJ2-2, with 7 bases identical to TRBD1. Germline V lookup: CDR1 DFQATT, CDR2 SNEGSKA (reference sequence). With 2 bases clipped from V and 7 bases from J, the junction kept 4 bases outside the gene matches. This CDR3 has 13 amino acids. In DNA form, the CDR3 reads TGCAGTGCTAGAACAGGGGTGGTCGGGGAGCTGTTTTTT. As protein: CSARTGVVGELFF.